The rows below give T cell receptor beta chains drawn from one sample of a study of blood T cells in healthy people across ages. Each CDR3 protein is one row after TCRdb ran MiXCR on the 5' RACE reads. The table lists 980,000 or so distinct CDR3 sequences, 40% to 60% of them singletons. The sequenced sample was blood. All receptors come from a man under 40 in good health. CDR3s include the opening cysteine and the closing phenylalanine or tryptophan. The D gene is left open where the match is weak. Rows give clone size only sometimes, using once, few, many, or a class for an expanded clone.

j_call d_call clone_size v_call cdr3_aa cdr3_nt
TRBJ2-7 TRBD1 . TRBV4-1 CASSQDTGTGISYEQYF TGCGCCAGCAGCCAAGATACCGGGACAGGGATCTCCTACGAGCAGTACTTC
TRBJ2-2 . . TRBV2 CASTLTRSGGELFF TGTGCCAGCACCTTGACGCGGTCGGGCGGGGAGCTGTTTTTT
TRBJ2-5 . medium-sized TRBV11-2 CASSLYGGPQETQYF TGTGCCAGCAGCTTATATGGGGGCCCCCAAGAGACCCAGTACTTC
TRBJ2-7 . . TRBV20-1 CSARPTDRAYEQYF TGCAGTGCTAGACCAACTGACCGAGCCTACGAGCAGTACTTC
TRBJ2-1 TRBD1 . TRBV18 CASSPPGQGNNNEQFF TGTGCCAGCTCACCACCAGGACAGGGGAACAACAATGAGCAGTTCTTC
TRBJ2-4 TRBD1 . TRBV6-6 CASSLPVTGETKNIQYF TGTGCCAGCAGTTTACCTGTCACAGGGGAGACCAAAAACATTCAGTACTTC
TRBJ2-3 . . TRBV10-2 CASSDIDRGEQYF TGCGCCAGCAGTGATATAGACCGCGGGGAGCAGTATTTT
TRBJ1-2 TRBD1 . TRBV5-1 CASSLGRQGGNGYTF TGCGCCAGCAGCTTGGGGAGACAGGGAGGAAATGGCTACACCTTC
TRBJ1-2 . few TRBV29-1 CSARGNRVDGYTF TGCAGCGCCCGTGGGAACAGGGTTGATGGCTACACCTTC
TRBJ1-2 . . TRBV27 CASSFSWSGSAVYGYTF TGTGCCAGCAGTTTTTCTTGGTCAGGGTCCGCGGTCTATGGCTACACCTTC
TRBJ1-5 . . TRBV12-3/TRBV12-4 CASSQFGQPNQPQHF TGTGCCAGCAGTCAATTTGGACAGCCCAATCAGCCCCAGCATTTT
TRBJ1-1 . . TRBV6-5 CASSPRNGEAFF TGTGCCAGCAGTCCCCGGAACGGTGAAGCTTTCTTT
TRBJ2-7 . . TRBV10-3 CAISLVSGDNEQYF TGTGCCATCAGCTTAGTGAGCGGGGACAATGAGCAGTACTTC
TRBJ2-5 . . TRBV12-3/TRBV12-4 CASSRAGLQETQYF TGTGCCAGCAGTCGCGCAGGGCTTCAAGAGACCCAGTACTTC
TRBJ1-2 . few TRBV25-1 CASSEFSRGGYTF TGTGCCAGCAGTGAATTTAGCCGGGGTGGCTACACCTTC
TRBJ2-1 . . TRBV4-1 CASSQDLDSLAYNEQFF TGCGCCAGCAGCCAAGATCTCGACAGCTTAGCCTACAATGAGCAGTTCTTC
TRBJ1-1 . . TRBV20-1 CSARDRVGGWTEAFF TGCAGTGCTAGAGATAGGGTAGGGGGATGGACTGAAGCTTTCTTT
TRBJ2-7 . . TRBV30 CAWSSARAVSYEQYF TGTGCCTGGAGTTCCGCTCGAGCGGTCTCCTACGAGCAGTACTTC
TRBJ2-4 . . TRBV20-1 CSASPPGQGKNIQYF TGCAGTGCTAGCCCGCCCGGGCAGGGGAAAAACATTCAGTACTTC
TRBJ1-4 . few TRBV2 CASSETGKPEKLFF TGTGCCAGCAGTGAAACAGGGAAGCCTGAAAAACTGTTTTTT
TRBJ2-7 . once TRBV20-1 CSARDFAAGTSYEQYF TGCAGTGCTAGAGATTTTGCGGCCGGGACGTCCTACGAGCAGTACTTC
TRBJ2-1 TRBD2 . TRBV7-2 CASSPGLGYANEQFF TGTGCCAGCAGCCCGGGACTAGGATACGCAAATGAGCAGTTCTTC
TRBJ2-4 TRBD1 . TRBV28 CATWTGGSKNIQYF TGTGCCACCTGGACAGGGGGTTCCAAAAACATTCAGTACTTC
TRBJ1-2 . . TRBV9 CASSVGSHDYGYTF TGTGCCAGCAGCGTAGGGTCGCACGACTATGGCTACACCTTC
TRBJ2-7 . . TRBV12-3/TRBV12-4 CASSLIATQISSYEQYF TGTGCCAGCAGTTTAATAGCGACCCAGATTAGCTCCTACGAGCAGTACTTC
TRBJ2-1 TRBD2 few TRBV20-1 CSARETSGGTIKQFF TGCAGTGCTAGAGAGACTAGCGGGGGGACTATAAAGCAGTTCTTC
TRBJ2-1 TRBD2 . TRBV11-2 CASSLDLKGGTYNEQFF TGTGCCAGCAGCTTAGATCTCAAGGGAGGGACCTACAATGAGCAGTTCTTC
TRBJ1-3 . . TRBV4-1 CASSQDGGSGNTIYF TGCGCCAGCAGCCAAGATGGGGGCTCTGGAAACACCATATATTTT
TRBJ2-7 TRBD1 . TRBV7-9 CASSLVGTGVDEQYF TGTGCCAGCAGCTTAGTTGGGACAGGGGTGGACGAGCAGTACTTC
TRBJ1-2 . . TRBV15 CATSRDVLDKPGYGYTF TGTGCCACCAGCAGGGATGTACTGGACAAGCCGGGCTATGGCTACACCTTC
TRBJ2-5 . . TRBV5-6 CASSLNGGLEETQYF TGTGCCAGCAGCTTGAACGGGGGATTAGAGGAGACCCAGTACTTC
TRBJ1-1 . . TRBV6-1 CASTRPPGYTEAFF TGTGCCAGCACCCGACCTCCGGGGTACACCGAAGCTTTCTTT
TRBJ2-7 . . TRBV6-1 CASSWRGSDYEQYF TGTGCCAGCAGTTGGAGGGGATCTGACTACGAGCAGTACTTC
TRBJ2-1 TRBD2 . TRBV7-2 CASSLSGDTQWNEQFF TGTGCCAGCAGCCTAAGCGGGGATACCCAATGGAATGAGCAGTTCTTC
TRBJ2-3 . . TRBV12-3/TRBV12-4 CASSLKGVMDTQYF TGTGCCAGCAGTTTGAAGGGGGTGATGGATACGCAGTATTTT
TRBJ2-5 . . TRBV4-1 CASSQSVQGPQETQYF TGCGCCAGCAGCCAGAGTGTACAGGGCCCCCAAGAGACCCAGTACTTC
TRBJ1-2 . . TRBV7-9 CATTVGTPPNYGYTF TGTGCCACCACGGTCGGGACACCGCCTAACTATGGCTACACCTTC
TRBJ2-3 TRBD2 once TRBV7-9 CASSSWTSWGTDTQYF TGTGCCAGCAGCTCGTGGACTAGCTGGGGCACAGATACGCAGTATTTT
TRBJ1-2 TRBD1 . TRBV9 CASSVDPGGRGYTF TGTGCCAGCAGCGTAGACCCAGGGGGAAGGGGCTACACCTTC
TRBJ2-5 TRBD2 . TRBV3-1 CASSQNSGGARETQYF TGTGCCAGCAGCCAAAATAGCGGGGGGGCCAGGGAGACCCAGTACTTC
TRBJ1-2 . few TRBV12-3/TRBV12-4 CASSSQRGRGYGYTF TGTGCCAGCAGTAGTCAGAGGGGCAGGGGTTATGGCTACACCTTC
TRBJ2-7 . . TRBV9 CASSVERGGEQYF TGTGCCAGCAGCGTAGAAAGGGGCGGCGAGCAGTACTTC
TRBJ2-7 . many TRBV5-1 CASSLGQSEQYF TGCGCCAGCAGCTTGGGCCAGAGCGAGCAGTACTTC
TRBJ2-7 . . TRBV12-3/TRBV12-4 CASSFNLRTFEQYF TGTGCCAGCAGTTTTAATCTAAGGACCTTCGAGCAGTACTTC
TRBJ2-7 . . TRBV6-5 CASATGDYEQYF TGTGCCAGCGCGACCGGGGACTACGAGCAGTACTTC
TRBJ2-7 . . TRBV12-3/TRBV12-4 CASRRETGYEQYF TGTGCCAGCAGACGGGAAACGGGCTACGAGCAGTACTTC
TRBJ2-1 TRBD2 . TRBV11-2 CASSLAGGHMEQFF TGTGCCAGCAGCTTAGCGGGAGGACACATGGAGCAGTTCTTC
TRBJ2-7 . once TRBV6-5 CASSSPSRGLKRGPYEQYF TGTGCCAGCAGTTCCCCCAGCAGGGGGTTGAAGCGGGGCCCCTACGAGCAGTACTTC
TRBJ2-1 . . TRBV6-1 CAEGIYNEQFF TGTGCCGAGGGAATCTACAATGAGCAGTTCTTC